This TCR beta chain was captured by sequencing in a study of blood T cell repertoires in COVID-19. The overall study: Samples taken during acute and convalescent COVID-19 were collected in the United States, Italy and Spain. The analysed material was cDNA or gDNA that came from T cells, B-cell-depleted T cells, or PBMCs.

Germline V CDR1 and CDR2: SGHRS, YFSETQ. The CDR3 runs 16 residues. V shed 4 bases and J 0 bases; nucleotides not matched to a gene: 6. As originally analysed: The authors estimated nucleated cell counts from reference gene primer amplification. The data were produced by immunoSEQ multiplex PCR, yet TCRdb's version contains in-frame clones alone and is incomplete. V and J calls and clone size are given by that table; D and trimming were obtained from the DNA. The sample consists of 180,000 or so clones, about 90% of them appearing once. This TCR was sampled from a man aged 35 to 55 with active or convalescent COVID-19. V gene TRBV5-1 combines with J gene TRBJ1-4, with 7 bases lining up with TRBD1. The sequenced sample was peripheral blood. As DNA, the CDR3 is TGCGCCAGCAGCACGCACGACAGGGCAACTAATGAAAAACTGTTTTTT. It is translated as CASSTHDRATNEKLFF. Full variable domain (outside the CDR3, taken from reference TRBV5-1 and TRBJ1-4): KAGVTQTPRYLIKTRGQQVTLSCSPISGHRSVSWYQQTPGQGLQFLFEYFSETQRNKGNFPGRFSGRQFSNSRSEMNVSTLELGDSALYLCASSTHDRATNEKLFFGSGTQLSVL.